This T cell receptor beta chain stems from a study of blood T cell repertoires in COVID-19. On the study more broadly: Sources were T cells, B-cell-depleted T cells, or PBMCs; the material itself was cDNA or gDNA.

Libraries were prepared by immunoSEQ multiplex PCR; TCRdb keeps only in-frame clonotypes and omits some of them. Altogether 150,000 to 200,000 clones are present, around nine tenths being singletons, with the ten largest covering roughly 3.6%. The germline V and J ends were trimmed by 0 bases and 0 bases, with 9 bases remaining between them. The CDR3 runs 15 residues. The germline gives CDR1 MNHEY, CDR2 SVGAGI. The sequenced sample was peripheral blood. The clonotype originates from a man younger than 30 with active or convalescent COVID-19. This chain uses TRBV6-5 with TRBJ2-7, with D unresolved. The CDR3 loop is CASSYSLDSSYEQYF. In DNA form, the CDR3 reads TGTGCCAGCAGTTACTCGCTCGACTCCTCCTACGAGCAGTACTTC.